The 5 T cell receptor beta chains below were found in one sample sequenced in a study of T cell repertoires in cytomegalovirus infection. One entry per CDR3 protein results from TCRdb running MiXCR on the reads. The sample records 200,000 to 300,000 distinct CDR3 sequences, roughly 15% being singletons. Sequencing was carried out using PBMCs. These receptors were obtained from a human donor in good health (CMV status not recorded). Some clones in this sample may be carry-over from other donors' samples.

This clonotype appeared a few times. V gene TRBV11-3 combines with J gene TRBJ2-1; D perhaps matches TRBD1 (5 bases). V was clipped by 1 base and J by 5 bases, with 6 bases between them. The CDR3 is 13 amino acids. Germline V lookup: CDR1 SGHNT, CDR2 YENEEA. CDR3 loop: CASSLGGHNEQFF. CDR3 DNA sequence: TGTGCCAGCAGCTTAGGGGGCCACAATGAGCAGTTCTTC.

The CDR3 nucleotides read TGTGCCATCACAGGGACAGGACAAGAGACCCAGTACTTC. Protein: CAITGTGQETQYF. The chain combines TRBV10-3 with TRBJ2-5, with 8 nucleotides matching TRBD1. Unmatched junction bases numbered 3, after V lost 7 bases and J lost 2 bases. CDR1 and CDR2 from the germline V gene are ENHRY and SYGVKD. The CDR3 covers 13 residues.

Many counts were recorded for this clonotype. The rearrangement joins TRBV28 to TRBJ1-3; D is perhaps TRBD1 (5 bases). This CDR3 spans 14 amino acids. Looked up from germline, CDR1 is MDHEN and CDR2 is SYDVKM. Between the trimmed V and J ends, which lost 5 bases and 8 bases, there was a span of 16 bases. CDR3 DNA sequence: TGTGCCAGCAGTCTCACTCGGGGGAAGCACACCATATATTTT. This sequence encodes CASSLTRGKHTIYF.

This chain links TRBV12-3 or TRBV12-4 with TRBJ2-1; weak D call: TRBD2 (5 bases). This CDR3 has 13 residues. Trimming took 2 bases from V and 5 from J, leaving 7 bases between them. The DNA of the CDR3 is TGTGCCAGCAGTTTAATCGGGGACAATGAGCAGTTCTTC. It encodes CASSLIGDNEQFF.

This clonotype showed up just a few times. The CDR3 reads CAIRQGLETGELFF. The CDR3 DNA sequence: TGTGCCATCAGACAGGGATTGGAAACCGGGGAGCTGTTTTTT. V gene TRBV10-3 combines with J gene TRBJ2-2, with D possibly matching TRBD1 (6 bases). Between the trimmed V and J ends, which lost 6 bases and 5 bases, there was a span of 13 bases. The germline V gene has CDR1 ENHRY and CDR2 SYGVKD. CDR3 length: 14 amino acids.